Included here is one T cell receptor beta chain sequence, with context. Its target is not known. V shed 4 bases and J shed 2 bases, with 8 bases lying between them. CDR1 and CDR2 from the germline V gene are SGHTA and FQGTGA. The CDR3 is 13 residues long. The PCR was carried out with 60 Vbeta primers and 13 Jbeta primers. Produced via immunoSEQ multiplex PCR; TCRdb's table is partial and in-frame only. The sample carries 100,000 to 150,000 clones, about four fifths recorded once. The record originates from a study of cytomegalovirus exposure and HLA in healthy donors. Study results and limitations: In an earlier analysis, productive rearrangement rates for most beta V segments clustered near 87% or 30%. An analysis that was carried out later associated some 17,000 TCR beta sequences with HLA alleles at 0.05 false discovery rate.

The clonotype was recovered from a man younger than 40 in good health and CMV-seronegative. The chain employs TRBV7-3 and TRBJ1-2; D is possibly TRBD1 (6 bases). Sequencing used PBMCs. CDR3 residues: CASSYTGNYGYTF. In DNA form, the CDR3 reads TGTGCCAGCAGCTACACAGGGAACTATGGCTACACCTTC.